The present T cell receptor (beta chain) was sequenced within a study of naive and memory T cell subsets. General study results and limits: Potentially, T cell activation and differentiation skew this RNA-based measurement.

The library had UMIs added by 3' ligation of an oligonucleotide to TCR cDNA. Whole blood, roughly 2.5 ml, came from adult healthy volunteers. Cells were not sorted; total RNA input targeted about 1 to 1000 ng. The CDR3 length is 15 residues. This clonotype was detected only a few times. Its antigen is unidentified. The SP2 primer and nested alpha and beta constant region primers amplified ligated cDNA in four rounds. Reverse transcription of blood and skin TCR RNA was primed at alpha and beta constant regions. TCRdb recomputed calls from the 5' RACE reads with MiXCR, one row per CDR3 protein. The sample lists roughly 60,000 distinct CDR3 sequences; 6.5% to 9% were seen once.

The TCR comes from a female donor in good health. The chain joins TRBV1 to TRBJ2-7. TRBV1 is listed as a pseudogene. In DNA, the CDR3 is TGCACCAGCAGCCAAGATCTGGGCCGTGGTTACGAGCAGTACTTC. Translated: CTSSQDLGRGYEQYF.